These 28 T cell receptor beta chains were all obtained from the same sample, sequenced in a study of T cells in Graves' hyperthyroidism and ophthalmopathy. RNA transcripts were the template for amplifying TCR beta CDR3 regions. First-round RT-PCR of the TCR CDR3 relied on the HTBI primer set. A single record per CDR3 protein comes from TCRdb applying MiXCR to the multiplex PCR reads. The data hold 130,000 to 150,000 distinct CDR3 sequences, with roughly 23% observed a single time. Sequencing was performed on blood. The receptors derive from a woman aged 50 to 65 with Graves' hyperthyroidism that later progressed to Graves' ophthalmopathy.

Many counts were recorded for this clonotype. The chain combines TRBV28 with TRBJ1-5; D remains unclear. The CDR3 spans 14 residues. The V end lost 3 bases, the J end lost 7 bases, and 13 bases lay between the germline ends. Germline V CDR1 and CDR2: MDHEN, SYDVKM. CDR3 region: CASSLQITGQPQHF. The CDR3 DNA reads as TGTGCCAGCAGTTTGCAGATTACTGGCCAGCCCCAGCATTTT.

The V call is TRBV6-1, the J call TRBJ2-3, with D unresolved. Germline V CDR1 and CDR2: MNHNS, SASEGT. The CDR3 has 14 amino acids. Trimming cost V 6 bases and J 4 bases, with 14 bases left between them. In DNA form, the CDR3 reads TGTGCCAGCAGATTTAACGCGCTGGCAGATACGCAGTATTTT. Protein: CASRFNALADTQYF.

This clonotype has a count of ten or more. The chain employs TRBV30 and TRBJ1-1; D gene ambiguous. V shed 2 bases and J shed 4 bases, with 11 bases lying between them. Germline V gene sequence: CDR1 GTSNPN, CDR2 SVGIG (reference sequence). The CDR3 extends over 13 amino acids. CDR3 sequence (DNA): TGTGCCTGGAGTCAGAGGCAATTCACTGAAGCTTTCTTT. Translation gives CAWSQRQFTEAFF.

This clonotype was observed at least ten times. The gene calls are TRBV20-1 and TRBJ2-2; maybe TRBD2 (5 bases). Germline V gives CDR1 DFQATT, CDR2 SNEGSKA (reference sequence). V was clipped by 0 bases and J by 0 bases, with 11 bases between them. CDR3 size: 16 residues. The CDR3 DNA reads as TGCAGTGCTAGAGACCCGAGGGCCGCGAACACCGGGGAGCTGTTTTTT. Protein: CSARDPRAANTGELFF.

At least ten counts were recorded for this clonotype. V usage is TRBV7-3 and J usage is TRBJ2-2, with 7 nucleotides matching TRBD2. J lost 4 bases, V lost 5 bases, and 10 bases had no gene match. This CDR3 is 16 amino acids long. CDR1 is SGHTA, CDR2 FQGTGA, per germline. The CDR3 DNA is TGTGCCAGCAGCCGAGACGGACTAGGCGGCACCGGGGAGCTGTTTTTT. Its protein product is CASSRDGLGGTGELFF.

In DNA form, the CDR3 reads TGTGCCAGCAGTTTTACCGAAGAGACCCAGTACTTC. Amino acids: CASSFTEETQYF. The rearrangement links TRBV2 to TRBJ2-5, with D hard to call. The germline gives CDR1 SNHLY, CDR2 FYNNEI. The CDR3 is 12 amino acids. Trimming removed 5 bases from V and 3 bases from J, with 7 bases in between.

CDR3 DNA: TGTGCCACCCGTGCCCACGGACTAACGGGGGAGCAGTACTTC. Translation gives CATRAHGLTGEQYF. The chain carries TRBV27 and TRBJ2-7, with a possible D match to TRBD2 (6 bases). This CDR3 has 14 residues. V gave up 10 bases and J gave up 7 bases, with 23 bases separating them. Germline-derived CDR1 and CDR2 are MNHEY and SMNVEV (reference sequence).

CDR3 coding DNA: TGTGCCAGCAGCGGCAGATCCCGAACCACAGATACGCAGTATTTT. This gives the protein CASSGRSRTTDTQYF. V and J are TRBV7-2 and TRBJ2-3; no clear D gene. Trimming pared 5 bases from V and 2 bases from J, leaving 14 bases between. The CDR3 loop spans 15 amino acids. In germline, CDR1 is SGHTA, CDR2 FQGNSA.

In this sample, this clonotype turned up a few times. With a much larger clone just one base away, this may be a read error. V and J are TRBV28 and TRBJ1-5; possible D gene TRBD1, 5 bases. Germline CDR1 is MDHEN and CDR2 is SYDVKM. The CDR3 length is 13 residues. The CDR3 DNA is TGTGCCAGCCGGCAGGGTAACAGTCAGCCCCGGCATTTT. This gives the protein CASRQGNSQPRHF.

This clonotype was found many times. The rearrangement joins TRBV3-1 to TRBJ1-4; D possibly corresponds to TRBD1 (5 bases). The CDR3 spans 18 residues. V was cut by 8 bases and J by 0 bases, with 22 bases left in between. In germline, CDR1 is LGHDT, CDR2 YNNKEL (reference sequence). The CDR3 region is CASLSVTGFGATNEKLFF. DNA for the CDR3: TGTGCCAGCTTATCCGTCACAGGTTTTGGGGCAACTAATGAAAAACTGTTTTTT.

This clonotype was observed a few times. The rearrangement links TRBV9 to TRBJ2-3; D gene ambiguous. V was cut by 3 bases and J by 0 bases, with 14 bases left in between. This CDR3 comprises 16 residues. CDR1 and CDR2 from the germline V gene are SGDLS and YYNGEE. This CDR3 is CASSDDADASTDTQYF. The CDR3 coding sequence is TGTGCCAGCAGCGACGACGCGGACGCTAGCACAGATACGCAGTATTTT.

This clonotype was counted many times. This chain links TRBV3-1 with TRBJ2-3; 8 nucleotides match TRBD1. Germline V gene sequence: CDR1 LGHDT, CDR2 YNNKEL (reference sequence). J gave up 5 bases and V 8 bases, and 6 bases lay outside the gene matches. The CDR3 is made up of 13 amino acids. The CDR3 DNA reads as TGTGCCAGCGGACAGGGAGGTGGAGATACGCAGTATTTT. Protein: CASGQGGGDTQYF.

In this sample, this clonotype turned up many times. The V and J genes are TRBV3-1 and TRBJ2-1, with D uncertain. Germline lookup yields CDR1 LGHDT and CDR2 YNNKEL (reference sequence). V was shortened by 4 bases and J by 15 bases, with 7 bases between the two germline ends. CDR3 length: 9 amino acids. In DNA form, the CDR3 reads TGTGCCAGCAGCCCACGAGGGTTCTTC. Its translation is CASSPRGFF.

V usage is TRBV20-1 and J usage is TRBJ1-5; D is perhaps TRBD1 (6 bases). The V and J ends lost 3 bases and 3 bases respectively, with 15 bases between them. CDR3 length equals 15 residues. Germline-derived CDR1 and CDR2 are DFQATT and SNEGSKA (reference sequence). CDR3 loop: CSASDEQGNNQPQHF. CDR3 nucleotide sequence: TGCAGTGCTAGCGACGAACAGGGAAACAATCAGCCCCAGCATTTT.

This clonotype showed up just a few times. V is TRBV28 and J is TRBJ2-7, with unresolved D. The CDR3 has 13 residues. CDR1 and CDR2 from the germline V gene are MDHEN and SYDVKM. Trimming removed 6 bases at V and 6 bases at J, with 15 bases between. The DNA for the CDR3 is TGTGCCAGCAGCCCTCAGACGCGTGGCGAGCAGTACTTC. Residues: CASSPQTRGEQYF.

This clonotype has a count of ten or more. This chain joins TRBV3-1 and TRBJ1-2; no clear D gene. The CDR3 loop spans 13 amino acids. Germline V gives CDR1 LGHDT, CDR2 YNNKEL (reference sequence). Deletions cut 4 bases from V and 4 bases from J, with 10 bases between. In nucleotides, the CDR3 is TGTGCCAGCAGCCGGGAAGGATCCTATGGCTACACCTTC. Protein product: CASSREGSYGYTF.

In DNA form, the CDR3 reads TGCAGTGCTAGGAGCGTAACAAGGACTAGCGGGATCGGTACCGGGGAGCTGTTTTTT. The encoded protein is CSARSVTRTSGIGTGELFF. The chain links TRBV20-1 to TRBJ2-2; TRBD2 agrees at 12 bases. The CDR3 contains 19 residues. The trim removed 3 bases at V and 5 bases at J, leaving 16 bases unmatched. The germline V gene has CDR1 DFQATT and CDR2 SNEGSKA (reference sequence).

The sample holds many counts of this clonotype. This chain uses TRBV20-1 with TRBJ2-7; D may be TRBD2 (6 bases). V lost 5 bases to trimming and J lost 3 bases, with 14 bases between them. CDR1 and CDR2 (germline): DFQATT, SNEGSKA (reference sequence). The CDR3 is made up of 13 amino acids. The CDR3 here is CSAGEWGGYEQYF. Here the CDR3 DNA reads TGCAGTGCTGGGGAATGGGGAGGCTACGAGCAGTACTTC.

This clonotype was counted many times. The rearrangement links TRBV6-1 to TRBJ1-1; D is ambiguous. From germline, CDR1 is MNHNS and CDR2 SASEGT. This CDR3 is 13 amino acids long. V gave up 6 bases and J gave up 9 bases, with 17 bases separating them. The CDR3 region has the DNA TGTGCCAGCAGCCCCGAAACTGCTCCCAAAGCTTTCTTT. This sequence encodes CASSPETAPKAFF.

In its sample, this clonotype was seen many times. The chain carries TRBV6-5 and TRBJ2-5; weak D call: TRBD2 (6 bases). Between the trimmed V and J ends, which lost 1 base and 9 bases, there was a span of 9 bases. Per the germline V gene, CDR1 is MNHEY and CDR2 is SVGAGI. The CDR3 is made up of 12 amino acids. The CDR3 nucleotides read TGTGCCAGCAGTTACTGGGGGGAGGCCCAGTACTTC. It is translated as CASSYWGEAQYF.

In its sample, this clonotype was seen many times. The chain carries TRBV5-1 and TRBJ2-7; 9 nucleotides match TRBD1. Germline V gene sequence: CDR1 SGHRS, CDR2 YFSETQ. V trimming: 1 base; J trimming: 6 bases; junction bases outside the gene matches: 5. This CDR3 is 14 amino acids long. The CDR3 nucleotides are TGCGCCAGCAGCTTGATTCCGGGACAGGGCGAGCAGTACTTC. Protein: CASSLIPGQGEQYF.

The table lists this clonotype with many counts. V is TRBV18 and J is TRBJ2-1; weak D call: TRBD1 (6 bases). This CDR3 has 15 amino acids. Deletions cut 1 base from V and 3 bases from J, with 10 bases between. CDR1 and CDR2 from the germline V gene are KGHSH and LQKENI. The CDR3, as DNA: TGTGCCAGCTCACCACAAGGGGGTTACTACAATGAGCAGTTCTTC. Translation: CASSPQGGYYNEQFF.

This clonotype was seen ten or more times. V usage is TRBV30 and J usage is TRBJ1-2; D unresolved. This CDR3 region has 14 residues. Germline values: CDR1 GTSNPN, CDR2 SVGIG (reference sequence). V dropped 6 bases and J dropped 8 bases, with 22 bases sitting between them. CDR3 amino acids: CACPDPGGRRGYTF. DNA of the CDR3: TGTGCCTGCCCGGATCCTGGCGGCAGGAGAGGCTACACCTTC.

This clonotype was observed many times. The chain carries TRBV20-1 and TRBJ1-4, with 7 positions matching TRBD1. This CDR3 spans 10 amino acids. CDR1 is DFQATT and CDR2 is SNEGSKA in the germline V gene (reference sequence). V was clipped by 6 bases and J by 8 bases; unmatched bases: 0. CDR3 in amino acids: CSAGQEKLFF. CDR3 sequence (DNA): TGCAGTGCGGGACAGGAAAAACTGTTTTTT.

This clonotype has more than one count but fewer than ten. One end of the junction is discordant with germline, which a read error may explain. This chain links TRBV20-1 with TRBJ2-7; TRBD2 aligns across 10 bases. The CDR3 is 14 amino acids. The germline V gene encodes CDR1 DFQATT and CDR2 SNEGSKA (reference sequence). DNA for the CDR3: TGCGGTGCGGTCTCTAGCGGGAGAACCTACGAGCAGTACTTC. Residues: CGAVSSGRTYEQYF.

This clonotype was detected only a few times. The chain combines TRBV28 with TRBJ1-3; the D gene is possibly TRBD1 (5 bases). There are 16 residues in the CDR3. The germline gives CDR1 MDHEN, CDR2 SYDVKM. Trimming removed 6 bases at V and 0 bases at J, with 15 bases between. The DNA of the CDR3 is TGTGCCAGCAGAGGGGTGACGATAAACTCTGGAAACACCATATATTTT. It encodes CASRGVTINSGNTIYF.

This clonotype was detected many times. V usage is TRBV6-1 and J usage is TRBJ2-3, with 8 bases identical to TRBD1. V lost 3 bases and J lost 3; bases outside the gene matches: 8. Germline CDR1 is MNHNS and CDR2 is SASEGT. The CDR3 runs to 16 residues. CDR3 bases: TGTGCCAGCAGTGAGTGGACAGGGAGGAGGACAGATACGCAGTATTTT. This encodes CASSEWTGRRTDTQYF.

The chain carries TRBV5-1 and TRBJ2-1, with 15 bases matching TRBD2. V gave up 9 bases and J gave up 5 bases; unmatched junction bases: 9. CDR1 and CDR2 from the germline V gene are SGHRS and YFSETQ. This CDR3 comprises 16 residues. This CDR3 is CANQGLAGGADNEQFF. The DNA for the CDR3 is TGCGCCAACCAAGGACTAGCGGGAGGGGCGGACAATGAGCAGTTCTTC.